The table lists the clone carrying this TCR beta chain with a count of one. The target antigen is unknown. This record comes from a study of T cells in tuberculosis. Findings and limits, study-wide: The TCR-beta difference was not significant; alpha differences partly reflected length. Selection depended on which cryopreserved specimens were available.

The time point was: new active TB diagnosis, blood taken before or within 7 days of starting treatment. On average roughly 100,000 T cells per donor were immunosequenced. CDR3 size: 11 residues. Germline assignment: CDR1 GTSNPN and CDR2 SVGIG (reference sequence). The J segment lost 5 bases and the V segment lost 7 bases, leaving 1 base of the junction unmatched. The assay was immunoSEQ multiplex PCR, and TCRdb's table has in-frame clones only and misses some. The sample has about 53,000 clones, around 96% seen once. Here the sequenced sample was PBMCs, taken at tuberculosis diagnosis. This chain connects TRBV30 to TRBJ1-1, with 10 bases matching TRBD1. This TCR came from an adult with tuberculosis. The CDR3 sequence: CASDRGTEAFF. In DNA form, the CDR3 reads TGTGCCTCGGACAGGGGGACTGAAGCTTTCTTT.